A single sample is the source of the 8 T cell receptor beta chains below, sequenced in a study of blood T cells in healthy people across ages (dated by TCRdb to about 2015). Preparation of the library involved 5' RACE. The instrument given in TCRdb is Illumina HiSeq 2500. The second PCR ran for roughly 7 to 11 cycles and used a J-beta primer mix along with a sample-barcoded 5' primer. The public sequencing data were trimmed at Q25 with fastp and processed into clonotypes with MiXCR by TCRdb, which kept only in-frame beta chains. Rows with a matching CDR3 protein are joined into one entry that keeps the most common DNA and genes. In all, the sample holds approximately 800,000 distinct CDR3 sequences, and about a quarter of those were seen once. 3% of the sample belongs to the ten largest clones. These same data were also listed under a study on T cells of mothers and their children.

Material: blood. All receptors derive from a boy aged 5 to 17 in good health.

This chain connects TRBV7-2 to TRBJ1-3; no clear D. Germline V gene data show CDR1 as SGHTA and CDR2 as FQGNSA. The CDR3 is 14 residues long. V was cut by 5 bases and J by 0 bases, with 8 bases left in between. CDR3 sequence reads: CASSRSGSGNTIYF. The CDR3, as DNA: TGTGCCAGCAGCCGTAGCGGCTCTGGAAACACCATATATTTT. The full variable domain, its missing parts supplied by reference TRBV7-2 and TRBJ1-3, is GAGVSQSPSNKVTEKGKDVELRCDPISGHTALYWYRQSLGQGLEFLIYFQGNSAPDKSGLPSDRFSAERTGGSVSTLTIQRTQQEDSAVYLCASSRSGSGNTIYFGEGSWLTVV.

CDR3 sequence (DNA): TGTGCCAGTACAGATGCAGGGCAGAAGACCCAGTACTTC. Protein: CASTDAGQKTQYF. The rearrangement joins TRBV19 to TRBJ2-5; tentative D call: TRBD1 (5 bases). V shed 7 bases and J shed 6 bases, with 15 bases lying between them. This CDR3 contains 13 residues. The germline gives CDR1 LNHDA, CDR2 SQIVND (reference sequence).

The V call is TRBV29-1, the J call TRBJ1-4; D is perhaps TRBD1 (5 bases). Per the germline V gene, CDR1 is SQVTM and CDR2 is ANQGSEA. The CDR3 is 15 residues long. The ends were cut back, 4 bases at V and 7 bases at J, with 19 bases in the middle. The CDR3 loop reads CSVAGTPGYFEKLFF. The DNA for the CDR3 is TGCAGCGTTGCCGGTACTCCAGGGTATTTTGAAAAACTGTTTTTT.

The J gene is TRBJ2-1, the V gene TRBV12-3 or TRBV12-4, with 8 bases aligning to TRBD2. The CDR3 covers 15 residues. The V and J ends lost 3 bases and 4 bases, in that order; junction bases with no gene match: 5. The CDR3 loop reads CASSFTRGVYNEQFF. CDR3 bases: TGTGCCAGCAGTTTCACGCGGGGGGTTTACAATGAGCAGTTCTTC.

The chain links TRBV6-6 to TRBJ2-2; D not certain. Looked up from germline, CDR1 is MNHNY and CDR2 is SVGAGI (reference sequence). V dropped 2 bases and J dropped 1 base, with 8 bases sitting between them. This CDR3 is built from 15 residues. CDR3 bases: TGTGCCAGCAGTTACCCCGCGAGGAACACCGGGGAGCTGTTTTTT. Residues: CASSYPARNTGELFF.

The chain couples TRBV7-3 to TRBJ2-6; 7 nucleotides align to TRBD2. This CDR3 spans 16 amino acids. CDR1 SGHTA and CDR2 FQGTGA come from the germline V gene. V dropped 4 bases and J dropped 1; count of bases not matched to a gene: 4. CDR3: CASSSPGGSGANVLTF. The CDR3 DNA reads TGTGCCAGCAGCTCCCCCGGGGGGTCTGGGGCCAACGTCCTGACTTTC.

The V call is TRBV12-3 or TRBV12-4, the J call TRBJ1-5; D unclear. The CDR3 spans 12 residues. V lost 9 bases and J 4 bases, leaving 10 bases between the germline ends. In DNA, the CDR3 is TGTGCCAGTGGTATGGGGAATCAGCCCCAGCATTTT. It specifies CASGMGNQPQHF.

The sample holds many counts of this clonotype. The chain has TRBV20-1 and TRBJ2-5; D possibly corresponds to TRBD2 (5 bases). The germline CDR1 and CDR2 sequences are DFQATT and SNEGSKA (reference sequence). Trimming removed 1 base at V and 2 bases at J, with 14 bases between. CDR3 length: 15 amino acids. The CDR3 reads CSARARAENQETQYF. CDR3 DNA sequence: TGCAGTGCTAGAGCGAGAGCGGAGAATCAAGAGACCCAGTACTTC.